The 26 T cell receptor beta chains below come from one sample, sequenced in a study of post-analysis software for immune sequencing data (dated by TCRdb to the mid-2010s). Points the paper makes about the study in general: Significantly higher frequencies in patients than in controls were found for five or six TRBV segments, including TRBV5-6, TRBV5-1 and TRBV20-1.

Library construction relied on PCR. This sample was sequenced with an Illumina HiSeq 2500. To reduce PCR and sequencing biases, unique molecular identifiers were built into the TCR beta cDNA libraries. TCRdb reanalyzed the raw reads on its own, using fastp at Q25 for trimming and MiXCR for clone calling, and kept in-frame beta chains. CDR3 protein sequences are deduplicated, and each keeps its most common genes and DNA. For this sample there are a few hundred thousand distinct CDR3 sequences; roughly a third appear just once. More than 4% of the sample lies in the top ten. For these TCRs, the target antigens are not known. Sequencing input: blood. These receptors were collected from a girl aged 10 to 17 with multiple sclerosis.

The chain links TRBV2 to TRBJ1-5, with D possibly matching TRBD1 (6 bases). Trimming removed 6 bases at V and 5 bases at J, with 14 bases between. Germline lookup yields CDR1 SNHLY and CDR2 FYNNEI. There are 14 residues in the CDR3. As DNA, the CDR3 is TGTGCCAGCAGGAAGGACAGACCCGATCAGCCCCAGCATTTT. This gives the protein CASRKDRPDQPQHF. The variable domain in full, with the rest retrieved from reference TRBV2 and TRBJ1-5, is EPEVTQTPSHQVTQMGQEVILRCVPISNHLYFYWYRQILGQKVEFLVSFYNNEISEKSEIFDDQFSVERPDGSNFTLKIRSTKLEDSAMYFCASRKDRPDQPQHFGDGTRLSIL.

Worth noting for this clonotype: This may come from a read error, since a much larger clone is one base off. The chain has TRBV5-1 and TRBJ2-5; weak D call: TRBD2 (5 bases). Germline V lookup: CDR1 SGHRS, CDR2 YFSETQ. The CDR3 length is 14 residues. The CDR3 region has the DNA TGCGCCGGCAGCTCGCGGACTGGAGGAGAGACCCAGTACTTC. Translating gives CAGSSRTGGETQYF.

This clonotype was counted a single time. This may be a read error, as it is one base from a much larger clone. The chain recombines TRBV12-3 or TRBV12-4 with TRBJ2-5; D gene ambiguous. Trimming took 2 bases from V and 11 from J, leaving 18 bases between them. The CDR3 covers 14 residues. The CDR3 DNA sequence: TGTGCCAGCAGTTTATACGAGTACTACAATGAGCAGTACTTC. Translating gives CASSLYEYYNEQYF.

The chain recombines TRBV5-1 with TRBJ2-7; 9 bases are shared with TRBD2. The J call may be mistaken, given a closer DNA end match to TRBJ2-5. Per the germline V gene, CDR1 is SGHRS and CDR2 is YFSETQ. This CDR3 contains 18 residues. The CDR3 region is CASSPDWTSVETQETQYF. As DNA, the CDR3 is TGCGCCAGCAGCCCGGACTGGACTAGCGTCGAGACTCAAGAGACCCAGTACTTC.

This clonotype turned up a few times. The genes are TRBV12-3 or TRBV12-4 and TRBJ1-1; 9 nucleotides match TRBD1. The CDR3 length is 15 residues. The V segment lost 3 bases and the J segment 1 base; nucleotides outside the gene matches: 3. CDR3 coding DNA: TGTGCCAGCAGTTTTCCGGGACAGGGGAACACTGAAGCTTTCTTT. This codes for CASSFPGQGNTEAFF.

With regard to this clonotype: A read error may be the cause here, since a much bigger clone is one base away. V usage is TRBV20-1 and J usage is TRBJ2-1; 7 bases agree with TRBD2. There are 14 residues in the CDR3. V dropped 5 bases and J dropped 4; count of bases not matched to a gene: 8. Germline-derived CDR1 and CDR2 are DFQATT and SNEGSKA (reference sequence). The CDR3: CSAHPAGLYNEQFF. In DNA, the CDR3 is TGCAGTGCTCACCCAGCGGGACTATACAATGAGCAGTTCTTC.

This clonotype was seen many times. V and J are TRBV6-5 and TRBJ2-1; D may match TRBD1 or TRBD2 (5 bases each). Germline loops: CDR1 MNHEY, CDR2 SVGAGI. V dropped 6 bases and J dropped 8 bases, with 14 bases sitting between them. CDR3 size: 13 residues. Here the CDR3 DNA reads TGTGCCAGCAGACTCCGGGGCGGCGATGAGCAGTTCTTC. It encodes CASRLRGGDEQFF.

Many counts were recorded for this clonotype. This sequence joins TRBV24-1 and TRBJ2-1; no clear D. V shed 3 bases and J shed 2 bases, with 7 bases lying between them. The CDR3 consists of 14 residues. Germline CDR1 is KGHDR and CDR2 is SFDVKD. This CDR3 is CATSDAYAYNEQFF. CDR3 bases: TGTGCCACCAGTGATGCCTATGCCTACAATGAGCAGTTCTTC.

In its sample, this clonotype was seen many times. The chain employs TRBV5-8 and TRBJ1-5, with D maybe TRBD1 (5 bases). Deletions cut 0 bases from V and 6 bases from J, with 16 bases between. This CDR3 is 16 amino acids long. Germline-derived CDR1 and CDR2 are SGHTS and YDEGEE. The CDR3: CASSLGLTTGRQPQHF. The CDR3 nucleotides read TGTGCCAGCAGCTTGGGACTCACAACGGGGCGTCAGCCCCAGCATTTT.

In this sample, this clonotype turned up many times. The chain joins TRBV7-3 to TRBJ2-3; D remains unclear. CDR1 is SGHTA and CDR2 is FQGTGA in the germline V gene. The V gene lost 6 bases and the J gene lost 6 bases, with 10 bases spanning the gap. The CDR3 covers 12 residues. The DNA of the CDR3 is TGTGCCAGCAGGGATTCGGGTGATACGCAGTATTTT. Protein: CASRDSGDTQYF. The full variable domain, completed using reference TRBV7-3 and TRBJ2-3, is GAGVSQTPSNKVTEKGKYVELRCDPISGHTALYWYRQSLGQGPEFLIYFQGTGAADDSGLPNDRFFAVRPEGSVSTLKIQRTERGDSAVYLCASRDSGDTQYFGPGTRLTVL.

As concerns this clonotype: One end of the junction does not line up with germline, which may come from a read error. J is TRBJ2-7 and V is TRBV7-9, with D tentatively TRBD2 (5 bases). The J call may be faulty, since TRBJ2-5 better matches the DNA end. The CDR3 consists of 14 residues. CDR1 and CDR2 (germline): SEHNR, FQNEAQ (reference sequence). The CDR3 is CAGSLALPRETQYF. Here the CDR3 DNA reads TGTGCCGGCAGCTTAGCGCTCCCGCGGGAGACCCAGTACTTC.

Notes on this clonotype: One junction end disagrees with the germline gene, perhaps due to a read error. V gene TRBV12-3 or TRBV12-4 combines with J gene TRBJ2-3; D ambiguous. The CDR3 is 14 amino acids. This chain's CDR3 is CASSSRVGSDAQYF. The CDR3 DNA reads as TGTGCCAGCAGTTCCCGGGTGGGGTCAGATGCGCAGTATTTT.

This clonotype showed up many times. This rearrangement joins TRBV7-9 to TRBJ2-1; either TRBD1 or TRBD2 may fit D (6 bases each). Germline lookup yields CDR1 SEHNR and CDR2 FQNEAQ (reference sequence). The CDR3 covers 15 residues. Between the trimmed V and J ends, which lost 5 bases and 7 bases, there was a span of 18 bases. CDR3 sequence: CASSQGTLVQNEQFF. DNA for the CDR3: TGTGCCAGCAGCCAGGGGACTCTCGTCCAAAATGAGCAGTTCTTC.

V usage is TRBV4-2 and J usage is TRBJ2-1, with D perhaps TRBD1 (6 bases). This CDR3 region has 15 residues. With 0 bases removed from V and 8 bases from J, the gap between germline ends came to 14 bases. Germline V CDR1 and CDR2: LGHNA, YNFKEQ. The CDR3 region is CASSQEREGGYEQFF. As DNA, the CDR3 is TGTGCCAGCAGCCAAGAAAGGGAAGGGGGTTATGAGCAGTTCTTC.

This clonotype was detected a few times. Being one base from a much bigger clone, this may be a read error. The chain recombines TRBV4-1 with TRBJ2-7; 7 positions match TRBD2. The CDR3 covers 14 residues. The germline V gene encodes CDR1 MGHRA and CDR2 YSYEKL. V lost 7 bases, J lost 7 bases, and 13 bases stayed unmatched. CDR3 DNA: TGCGCCAGCACGTCGCGGGAGTGGGGGGATGAGCAGTACTTC. As protein: CASTSREWGDEQYF.

In this sample, this clonotype turned up many times. The chain has TRBV20-1 and TRBJ2-1; D remains unclear. CDR3 length: 15 amino acids. The V gene lost 0 bases and the J gene lost 2 bases, with 11 bases spanning the gap. The germline V gene has CDR1 DFQATT and CDR2 SNEGSKA (reference sequence). CDR3 in DNA: TGCAGTGCTAGAGAAAGGGCGTCCCCCTACAATGAGCAGTTCTTC. This sequence encodes CSARERASPYNEQFF.

This clonotype has at least ten counts. The chain carries TRBV5-1 and TRBJ2-1; 10 positions agree with TRBD2. There are 16 residues in the CDR3. The ends lost 0 bases at V and 4 bases at J; junction bases unmatched: 4. Germline CDR1 and CDR2: SGHRS and YFSETQ. The CDR3 loop is CASSLGSSGSYNEQFF. The DNA for the CDR3 is TGCGCCAGCAGCTTGGGGTCTAGCGGGAGTTACAATGAGCAGTTCTTC.

This clonotype came up many times. This chain joins TRBV20-1 and TRBJ2-3; D possibly uses TRBD1 or TRBD2 (6 bases each). Trimming removed 5 bases at V and 9 bases at J, with 18 bases between. The CDR3 spans 13 residues. Germline V gene sequence: CDR1 DFQATT, CDR2 SNEGSKA (reference sequence). The chain's CDR3 is CSAFGGPFKTQYF. For the CDR3, the DNA is TGCAGTGCTTTCGGGGGCCCATTTAAGACGCAGTATTTT.

This clonotype appeared a few times. The genes are TRBV5-6 and TRBJ1-2; D is ambiguous. Trimming took 0 bases from V and 3 from J, leaving 9 bases between them. The CDR3 contains 14 residues. From germline, CDR1 is SGHDT and CDR2 YYEEEE. Here the CDR3 reads CASSLVVRDYGYTF. The DNA of the CDR3 is TGTGCCAGCAGCTTGGTGGTACGGGACTATGGCTACACCTTC.

V and J are TRBV25-1 and TRBJ2-7; D unclear. CDR1 and CDR2 (germline): MGHDK, SYGVNS. Trimming stripped 1 base from V and 0 bases from J, with 13 bases between. This CDR3 has 16 residues. Here the CDR3 reads CASSELATVSSYEQYF. The CDR3 DNA reads as TGTGCCAGCAGTGAATTGGCGACGGTGAGCTCCTACGAGCAGTACTTC.

A note on this clonotype: This may be a read error, as it is one base from a much larger clone. The chain employs TRBV12-3 or TRBV12-4 and TRBJ2-5; D gene ambiguous. Between the trimmed V and J ends, which lost 11 bases and 0 bases, there was a span of 16 bases. The CDR3 is made up of 14 amino acids. The CDR3 DNA follows: TGTGCCGGCACTCAGGCTACGTACCAAGAGACCCAGTACTTC. Amino acid sequence: CAGTQATYQETQYF.

This clonotype occurred many times. DNA of the CDR3: TGTGCCAGCAGCTTATTCCTAAATGAGCAGTTCTTC. As protein: CASSLFLNEQFF. The V and J genes are TRBV7-2 and TRBJ2-1; D unclear. Germline assignment: CDR1 SGHTA and CDR2 FQGNSA. This CDR3 contains 12 residues. V was clipped by 2 bases and J by 7 bases, with 6 bases between them.

Turning to this clonotype: One base away lies a much larger clone, so this may be a sequencing read error. The chain has TRBV28 and TRBJ2-3, with 7 bases aligning to TRBD2. CDR1 and CDR2 (germline): MDHEN, SYDVKM. V shed 5 bases, J shed 11 bases, and the junction held 16 bases outside the gene matches. The CDR3 sequence is 15 residues long. The CDR3 DNA reads TGTGCCAGCAGTACCCGGGACTACGTACGAGGTATGCAGTATTTT. Translated, it gives CASSTRDYVRGMQYF. Supplemented by reference TRBV28 and TRBJ2-3, the full variable domain reads DVKVTQSSRYLVKRTGEKVFLECVQDMDHENMFWYRQDPGLGLRLIYFSYDVKMKEKGDIPEGYSVSREKKERFSLILESASTNQTSMYLCASSTRDYVRGMQYFGPGTRLTVL.

Note on this clonotype: A junction end diverges from the germline sequence, so it may reflect a read error. V usage is TRBV5-1 and J usage is TRBJ1-3; D not certain. The CDR3 runs 15 residues. Germline CDR1 and CDR2: SGHRS and YFSETQ. The CDR3 region is CAGSFDWSSGNTIYF. The DNA for the CDR3 is TGCGCCGGCAGCTTTGACTGGAGCTCTGGAAACACCATATATTTT.

The sample holds many counts of this clonotype. This sequence joins TRBV4-1 and TRBJ2-5, with 8 positions matching TRBD2. J lost 4 bases, V lost 4 bases, and 8 bases had no gene match. This CDR3 contains 15 residues. Germline loops: CDR1 MGHRA, CDR2 YSYEKL. The CDR3 sequence is CASSLREGHRETQYF. The CDR3 region has the DNA TGCGCCAGCAGCCTCCGGGAGGGCCATCGAGAGACCCAGTACTTC.

Turning to this clonotype: At one of its ends the junction is not consistent with the germline gene, which may arise from a read error. The chain employs TRBV5-1 and TRBJ1-1; no firm D call. This CDR3 is built from 13 residues. The V gene's germline CDR1 is SGHRS and CDR2 YFSETQ. The CDR3 spells CANSLRANTEAFF. DNA of the CDR3: TGCGCCAACAGCTTAAGGGCGAACACTGAAGCTTTCTTT. Full variable domain (outside the CDR3, taken from reference TRBV5-1 and TRBJ1-1): KAGVTQTPRYLIKTRGQQVTLSCSPISGHRSVSWYQQTPGQGLQFLFEYFSETQRNKGNFPGRFSGRQFSNSRSEMNVSTLELGDSALYLCANSLRANTEAFFGQGTRLTVV.